This is a list of T cell receptor beta chains from one sample in a study of identical twins. MiXCR, applied by TCRdb to the 5' RACE reads, yields one record per CDR3 protein. In the table there are approximately 590,000 distinct CDR3 sequences, nearly 10% of which are singletons. These data were likewise used in another study, on yellow fever vaccine responses in identical twins.

The specimen sequenced was PBMCs. The receptors derive from a woman aged 18 to 35 in good health. Both conserved end residues are part of each CDR3. The D gene is left open where the match is weak. The size of a clone is reported for some rows only, either as once, few or many, or as a class for expanded clones.

j_gene,d_gene,v_gene,abundance,CDR3aa,CDR3nt
TRBJ2-5,TRBD1,TRBV6-1,NA,CASTKGGTGAQTQYF,TGTGCCAGCACCAAAGGCGGAACAGGGGCGCAGACCCAGTACTTC
TRBJ2-1,NA,TRBV7-7,few,CASSFGRSGEQFF,TGTGCTAGCAGCTTTGGTCGTTCGGGGGAGCAGTTCTTC
TRBJ1-2,TRBD1,TRBV15,NA,CATSSYGTGFGYTF,TGTGCCACCAGCAGTTACGGGACAGGGTTTGGCTACACCTTC
TRBJ2-7,NA,TRBV5-1,few,CASRSGSGEQYF,TGCGCCAGCAGGTCGGGGTCCGGGGAGCAGTACTTC
TRBJ2-2,NA,TRBV29-1,many,CSVTTTGTGELFF,TGCAGCGTAACCACGACAGGCACCGGGGAGCTGTTTTTT
TRBJ2-5,NA,TRBV15,few,CATSNGGMETQYF,TGTGCCACCAGCAATGGGGGGATGGAGACCCAGTACTTC
TRBJ2-3,NA,TRBV3-1,many,CASSQAQASTDTQYF,TGTGCCAGCAGCCAAGCTCAGGCTAGCACAGATACGCAGTATTTT
TRBJ2-2,TRBD2,TRBV29-1,few,CSVEYPGLAGFPAGELFF,TGCAGCGTTGAATATCCGGGACTAGCGGGATTTCCCGCCGGGGAGCTGTTTTTT
TRBJ2-6,NA,TRBV12-3/TRBV12-4,many,CASSRDTSGANVLTF,TGTGCCAGCAGCAGAGATACCTCTGGGGCCAACGTCCTGACTTTC
TRBJ1-1,TRBD1,TRBV10-2,NA,CASGDRGEGNTEAFF,TGCGCCAGCGGGGACAGGGGAGAGGGGAACACTGAAGCTTTCTTT
TRBJ2-7,NA,TRBV28,few,CASSSPDDGYEQYF,TGTGCCAGCAGTTCACCGGACGACGGCTACGAGCAGTACTTC
TRBJ2-1,NA,TRBV7-3,many,CASSFGTHNEQFF,TGTGCCAGCAGCTTCGGGACTCACAATGAGCAGTTCTTC
TRBJ2-7,NA,TRBV10-3,few,CAISDNRENPYEQYF,TGTGCCATCAGTGATAACAGGGAGAATCCCTACGAGCAGTACTTC
TRBJ1-1,NA,TRBV5-1,many,CASSLIGAVNTEAFF,TGCGCCAGCAGCTTGATTGGGGCGGTGAACACTGAAGCTTTCTTT
TRBJ2-7,NA,TRBV3-1,NA,CASSQDLTEPSSYEQYF,TGTGCCAGCAGCCAAGATCTGACGGAACCGAGCTCCTACGAGCAGTACTTC
TRBJ2-7,NA,TRBV25-1,few,CASSPSKDQYF,TGTGCCAGCAGTCCCTCAAAGGACCAGTACTTC
TRBJ2-1,TRBD2,TRBV2,NA,CASSELAGANEQFF,TGTGCCAGCAGTGAACTAGCGGGAGCAAATGAGCAGTTCTTC
TRBJ1-5,NA,TRBV20-1,NA,CSGEEDSGNQPQHF,TGCAGTGGGGAAGAGGATTCTGGCAATCAGCCCCAGCATTTT
TRBJ2-1,TRBD1,TRBV7-2,many,CASSDRDRGMYEQFF,TGTGCCAGCAGCGACCGGGACAGGGGGATGTATGAGCAGTTCTTC
TRBJ2-5,TRBD1,TRBV12-3/TRBV12-4,many,CASSPQAGGETQYF,TGTGCCAGCAGTCCGCAGGCAGGGGGCGAGACCCAGTACTTC
TRBJ2-1,NA,TRBV29-1,NA,CSVRPLISYNEQFF,TGCAGCGTTCGGCCGCTCATTTCCTACAATGAGCAGTTCTTC
TRBJ1-3,NA,TRBV29-1,NA,CSVDTSGNTIYF,TGCAGCGTCGACACCTCTGGAAACACCATATATTTT
TRBJ2-5,TRBD2,TRBV27,NA,CASRRTSGVETQYF,TGTGCCAGCAGACGGACTAGCGGGGTTGAGACCCAGTACTTC
TRBJ2-7,NA,TRBV7-2,many,CASSLEADISYEQYF,TGTGCCAGCAGCTTAGAGGCGGATATCTCCTACGAGCAGTACTTC
TRBJ2-7,NA,TRBV5-1,few,CASSLGGRGFNEQYF,TGCGCCAGCAGCTTGGGGGGCAGGGGCTTTAACGAGCAGTACTTC
TRBJ1-5,NA,TRBV19,few,CASSMTDYSNQPQHF,TGTGCCAGTAGTATGACAGACTATAGCAATCAGCCCCAGCATTTT
TRBJ2-7,NA,TRBV28,NA,CASSLPPAEQYF,TGTGCCAGCAGTTTACCCCCGGCCGAGCAGTACTTC
TRBJ2-3,NA,TRBV27,many,CASSFDYSTDTQYF,TGTGCCAGCAGTTTCGACTACAGCACAGATACGCAGTATTTT
TRBJ2-2,NA,TRBV29-1,NA,CSVEGQGPTGELFF,TGCAGCGTTGAGGGGCAGGGTCCCACCGGGGAGCTGTTTTTT
TRBJ2-7,NA,TRBV5-1,many,CASSLQGVTYEQYF,TGCGCCAGCAGCCTTCAGGGAGTTACCTACGAGCAGTACTTC
TRBJ2-1,TRBD2,TRBV12-3/TRBV12-4,many,CASSDSGSGGNEQFF,TGTGCCAGCAGCGATAGCGGGAGTGGTGGAAATGAGCAGTTCTTC
TRBJ1-6,NA,TRBV27,NA,CASSLSADNSPLHF,TGTGCCAGCAGTTTATCCGCGGATAATTCACCCCTCCACTTT
TRBJ2-1,NA,TRBV15,many,CATSRDFGTLTYNEQFF,TGTGCCACCAGCAGAGATTTCGGGACGCTTACCTACAATGAGCAGTTCTTC
TRBJ2-7,TRBD2,TRBV6-2/TRBV6-3,many,CASSYSRIAGGTFRYEQYF,TGTGCCAGCAGTTACTCGCGGATAGCGGGAGGGACTTTTCGGTACGAGCAGTACTTC
TRBJ2-3,TRBD1,TRBV20-1,many,CSASGQGRSTTDTQYF,TGCAGTGCTAGTGGACAGGGAAGGAGCACAACCGATACGCAGTATTTT
TRBJ2-1,NA,TRBV6-4,many,CASSNRANEQFF,TGTGCCAGCAGTAACAGGGCTAATGAGCAGTTCTTC
TRBJ2-7,TRBD2,TRBV28,many,CASSPGLALTYEQYF,TGTGCCAGCAGCCCGGGACTAGCTTTAACCTACGAGCAGTACTTC
TRBJ2-3,TRBD2,TRBV20-1,few,CSVLGLAGRTDTQYF,TGCAGTGTCCTGGGACTAGCGGGGCGAACAGATACGCAGTATTTT
TRBJ2-7,TRBD2,TRBV28,NA,CASNTFPGTSGTYEQYF,TGTGCCAGCAACACTTTCCCCGGGACTAGCGGGACCTACGAGCAGTACTTC
TRBJ1-2,NA,TRBV18,few,CASSPTTGSGYTF,TGTGCCAGCTCACCCACGACAGGCTCTGGCTACACCTTC
TRBJ2-3,NA,TRBV18,many,CASSPGAADTQYF,TGTGCCAGCAGCCCCGGGGCGGCAGATACGCAGTATTTT
TRBJ2-7,TRBD2,TRBV6-1,few,CASKTSLTYEQYF,TGTGCCAGCAAGACTAGCCTAACCTACGAGCAGTACTTC
TRBJ2-5,NA,TRBV20-1,NA,CSASRPAWGGETQYF,TGCAGTGCTAGCCGCCCGGCGTGGGGTGGAGAGACCCAGTACTTC
TRBJ2-5,NA,TRBV6-5,many,CASSYSRGETQYF,TGTGCCAGCAGTTACTCGAGGGGAGAGACCCAGTACTTC
TRBJ2-2,TRBD1,TRBV19,NA,CASSLRQGMDTGELFF,TGTGCCAGTAGTTTAAGACAGGGAATGGACACCGGGGAGCTGTTTTTT
TRBJ2-3,NA,TRBV4-1,NA,CASSQDLAVTDTQYF,TGCGCCAGCAGCCAAGATCTAGCAGTCACAGATACGCAGTATTTT
TRBJ2-7,TRBD2,TRBV4-3,many,CASSQAIAGGKEQYF,TGCGCCAGCAGCCAAGCGATAGCGGGAGGGAAGGAGCAGTACTTC
TRBJ2-7,TRBD1,TRBV25-1,few,CASSEGQGARHF,TGTGCCAGCAGTGAGGGACAGGGGGCGCGTCACTTC